This T cell receptor (beta chain) came from a study of T cells in Graves' hyperthyroidism and ophthalmopathy. TCR beta CDR3 sequences were amplified from RNA transcripts. The study used the HTBI primer set for a first-round RT-PCR of the TCR CDR3. MiXCR, applied by TCRdb to the multiplex PCR reads, yields one record per CDR3 protein. Of about 530,000 distinct CDR3 sequences listed, roughly a sixth are singletons. Trimming removed 7 bases at V and 2 bases at J, with 15 bases between. This CDR3 is 13 amino acids long. Germline V gives CDR1 SQVTM, CDR2 ANQGSEA. This chain uses TRBV29-1 with TRBJ2-7, with D unclear. Sequenced input: blood. The sequence was obtained from a woman younger than 30 with Graves' ophthalmopathy. The CDR3: CSAEYKTTYEQYF. The CDR3 coding sequence is TGCAGCGCCGAATACAAGACCACCTACGAGCAGTACTTC.